This TCR beta chain was recorded in a study of shared clonotypes between healthy human individuals. Notes on the study in general: Rarefaction exposed incomplete sorted-subset sequencing despite large depth.

Clones were sequenced by immunoSEQ multiplex PCR, and TCRdb holds only the in-frame ones, with some missing. The sample lists 2 million to 3 million clones, around nine tenths occurring once. In regard to this clone: No antigen is known for it.

Naive CD4+ cells were CD45RA-selected; the remaining cells were memory. This clonotype was sampled from a man aged 18 to 35 in good health. Sequencing was done on a sample of naive CD4+ T cells sorted from blood. Subset specified: CD45RA+ positively selected.

The CDR3 DNA reads TGTGCCAGCGAGAATGCGGATTTAGTCAGGGCCGGGGAGCTGTTTTTT. It is translated as CASENADLVRAGELFF. This chain connects TRBV5-6 to TRBJ2-2; D perhaps matches TRBD1 (5 bases). V lost 7 bases to trimming and J lost 6 bases, with 22 bases between them. The CDR3 length is 16 residues. Germline CDR1 and CDR2: SGHDT and YYEEEE. The complete variable domain, with remaining parts taken from reference TRBV5-6 and TRBJ2-2, reads DAGVTQSPTHLIKTRGQQVTLRCSPKSGHDTVSWYQQALGQGPQFIFQYYEEEERQRGNFPDRFSGHQFPNYSSELNVNALLLGDSALYLCASENADLVRAGELFFGEGSRLTVL.